This T cell receptor beta chain was obtained from a study of early stage breast cancer tumors (dated by TCRdb to about 2017). The study in broad terms: Of the 15 to 20 invasive breast tumors, more than 9 were found to be estrogen receptor-positive, progesterone receptor-positive and HER2-negative. Across all samples, 2 million to 3 million templates representing roughly 1,100,000 unique clonotypes were detected. Of the approximately twelve ER+/PR+/HER2- tumors, eight were classified as invasive ductal carcinomas and four as invasive lobular carcinomas. On average, each sample got about 9.6-fold read coverage. General findings and caveats noted by the study authors: Enriched TCRB sequences shared across patients were found to be mostly commonly generated sequences that were unlikely to play an important role in the tumor microenvironment. Because the cohort was small, a breakdown by tumor subtype could not be done. Repertoires from blood resembled normal breast more closely than tumor, and using blood as a reference for each tissue separated tumor from normal in about 85% of the 16 patients. Bulk genomic DNA sequencing of unsorted cells missed chain pairing and functional markers such as CD4, CD8 and FOXP3. Tumors showed roughly 2.7-fold higher T cell density and higher clonality than adjacent normal breast tissue.

The study profiled bulk TCR beta-chain repertoires in matched peripheral blood, tumor and adjacent normal breast tissue taken from approximately 15 patients with early-stage breast cancer. Before surgery, roughly 4.5-10 mL of whole blood was collected into EDTA tubes and then processed within 2 hours. Peripheral blood mononuclear cells were isolated by Ficoll-Paque centrifugation in SepMate-50 tubes. For storage in liquid nitrogen, PBMCs were cryopreserved as aliquots of roughly 2 to 4 million cells in roughly 90% FBS with around 10% DMSO. Genomic DNA was extracted with the Qiagen AllPrep DNA/RNA Mini kit. Each sample was amplified as two independent genomic DNA replicates: approximately 0.5 ug for blood and around 1.5 ug for tumor or normal breast. TCRB sequencing of genomic DNA was carried out with the ImmunoSeq Intro kit according to the manufacturer's instructions. The multiplex PCR ran for 30 to 35 cycles using proprietary primers and spike-in control sequences for absolute quantification. An 87-bp fragment spanning the CDR3 and flanking V and J genes was sequenced with single-end 150-bp reads. Seven samples, with two replicates for each sample, were multiplexed per lane of an Illumina MiSeq using version 3.0 chemistry. The study's processing was this. Raw data were processed with the vendor's proprietary pipeline, and both replicates were merged into a single result per sample. Clonotypes were defined as productive rearrangements sharing the V-gene family, CDR3 amino acid sequence and J-gene segment. To compute clonality, the normalized Shannon entropy (Pielou evenness) of TCRB abundances was subtracted from 1. T cell density was estimated by dividing total templates by the number of input cells inferred from the DNA input amount. Total repertoire diversity and clonality were estimated with Recon using default parameters. Tumor-enriched clonotypes were defined as having over 0.1% abundance in tumor and at least 32-fold higher abundance than in normal breast. TCRdb holds this immuneACCESS table with in-frame rearrangements only. Some clones are missing; in checked studies, unresolved V genes explain under half, and the rest has no known cause. V, J and clone size are those of that table, while D and trimming were read from the DNA. Within this sample are about 72,000 clones, with approximately 79% of them counted one time only. About 3.6% of the sample is in the top ten clones.

With regard to this clone: Its specific antigen is unknown. No base quality values were provided; no much bigger clone lies one nucleotide off.

The CDR3 runs 16 residues from the cysteine to the phenylalanine. The read is trimmed to its CDR3 DNA, 48 bases read in frame from base 1. In the germline V gene, CDR1 corresponds to SGDLS and CDR2 to YYNGEE. The germline V and J ends show losses of 2 bases and 6 bases respectively, and no gene match explains 11 bases of the junction. The specimen sequenced was blood. The clonotype originates from a person aged 60 to 70 with breast cancer. This receptor chain uses TRBV9 and TRBJ2-3; 8 of the junction bases match TRBD2. This receptor carries the CDR3 CASSVELAAGGDTQYF. The nucleotide sequence reads TGTGCCAGCAGCGTCGAACTAGCGGCCGGCGGGGATACGCAGTATTTT. Reference TRBV9 and TRBJ2-3 proteins supply the regions before and after the CDR3; the full variable domain is: DSGVTQTPKHLITATGQRVTLRCSPRSGDLSVYWYQQSLDQGLQFLIQYYNGEERAKGNILERFSAQQFPDLHSELNLSSLELGDSALYFCASSVELAAGGDTQYFGPGTRLTVL.